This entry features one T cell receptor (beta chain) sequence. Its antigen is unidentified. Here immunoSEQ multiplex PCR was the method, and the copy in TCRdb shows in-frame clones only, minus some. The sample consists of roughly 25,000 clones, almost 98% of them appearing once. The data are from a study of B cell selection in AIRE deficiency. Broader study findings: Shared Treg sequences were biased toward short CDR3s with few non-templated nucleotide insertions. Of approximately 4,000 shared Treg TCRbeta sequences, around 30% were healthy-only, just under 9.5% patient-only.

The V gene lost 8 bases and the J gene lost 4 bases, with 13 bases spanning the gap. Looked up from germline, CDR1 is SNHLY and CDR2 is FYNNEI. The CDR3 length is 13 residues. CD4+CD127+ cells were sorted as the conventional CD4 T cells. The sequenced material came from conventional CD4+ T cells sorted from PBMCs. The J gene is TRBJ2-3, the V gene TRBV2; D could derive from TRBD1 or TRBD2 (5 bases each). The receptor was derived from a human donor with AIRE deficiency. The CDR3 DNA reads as TGTGCCAGCCGGGACGCCAATGCAGATACGCAGTATTTT. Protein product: CASRDANADTQYF.